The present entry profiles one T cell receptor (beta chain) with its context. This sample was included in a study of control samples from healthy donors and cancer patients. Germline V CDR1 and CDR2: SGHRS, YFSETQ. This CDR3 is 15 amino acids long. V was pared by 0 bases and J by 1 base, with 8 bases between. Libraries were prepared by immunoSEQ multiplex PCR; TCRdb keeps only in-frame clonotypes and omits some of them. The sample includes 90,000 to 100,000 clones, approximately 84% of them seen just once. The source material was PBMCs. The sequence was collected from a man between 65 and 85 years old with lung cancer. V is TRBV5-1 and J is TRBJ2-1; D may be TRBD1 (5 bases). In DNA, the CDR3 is TGCGCCAGCAGCTTGGGGGGCCAGTCCTACAATGAGCAGTTCTTC. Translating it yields CASSLGGQSYNEQFF. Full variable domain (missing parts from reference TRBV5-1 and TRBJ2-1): KAGVTQTPRYLIKTRGQQVTLSCSPISGHRSVSWYQQTPGQGLQFLFEYFSETQRNKGNFPGRFSGRQFSNSRSEMNVSTLELGDSALYLCASSLGGQSYNEQFFGPGTRLTVL.